This T cell receptor (beta chain) appears in the sequencing data of a study of tumor-infiltrating lymphocytes in primary liver carcinoma. The input was 450 to 500 ng total RNA; TCR beta cDNA was made from it with a constant-region primer. A slightly modified ARM-PCR protocol with three nested multiplex PCR rounds produced these TCR beta libraries. TRBV1-TRBV30 forward and Cbeta reverse primers drove the first two roughly 10-cycle rounds. Using its own MiXCR run on the multiplex PCR reads, TCRdb lists one record per CDR3 protein. The sample contains approximately 99,000 distinct CDR3 sequences, around 63% of which appear only once. RNA and DNA were co-extracted from around 20-30 mg of unsorted bulk tissue. On this clonotype: Antigen unknown. A much bigger clone sits one base away, suggesting this may be a read error.

Study-wide findings and caveats: Against blood, tumors held a significantly higher top-250-clone fraction (p = 0.039).

Germline CDR1 and CDR2: SGHNT and YYREEE (reference sequence). The CDR3 is 16 residues long. V was clipped by 4 bases and J by 6 bases; unmatched bases: 12. This clonotype was obtained from a woman aged 60-75 years with primary liver carcinoma and hepatitis B virus infection. The specimen sequenced was liver tumor tissue from sampling region 5. Specified subset: tumor region T5, tumor centre. The V gene is TRBV5-4, the J gene TRBJ2-3; TRBD2 agrees at 9 bases. The CDR3 loop reads CASSRPGLARADTQYF. DNA of the CDR3: TGTGCCAGCAGCCGGCCAGGACTAGCGAGAGCGGATACGCAGTATTTT.